This TCR beta chain came from a study of cytomegalovirus exposure and HLA in healthy donors. Notes on the study in general: With high specificity and sensitivity, the classifier reportedly diagnosed cytomegalovirus status. The authors confirmed in vitro that a few CMV-associated chains were specific for CMV antigens. Cytomegalovirus association was assigned to 150 to 200 TCR beta chains. Subsequent analysis revealed that first-cohort TCR clusters tended to co-occur in the 110 or so validation repertoires.

Germline CDR1 is SNHLY and CDR2 is FYNNEI. The CDR3 runs to 13 residues. This clone turned up a few times. Its antigen is unidentified. Using immunoSEQ multiplex PCR, the repertoire was profiled, and TCRdb retains in-frame clones only, with some absent. The sample carries about 160,000 clones, 86% recorded once. The gene calls are TRBV2 and TRBJ1-3; D remains ambiguous. Sequencing input: PBMCs. The sequence was collected from a woman aged 18-29 years in good health and CMV-seronegative. CDR3 bases: TGTGGATCGAGGATCTCCCCTGGAAACACCATATATTTT. Translated: CGSRISPGNTIYF.